The T cell receptor (beta chain) under discussion was sequenced for a study of blood T cell repertoires in COVID-19. Study-level information: T cells, B-cell-depleted T cells, or PBMCs provided the cDNA or gDNA that served as material.

As originally analysed: Estimated nucleated cell counts came from reference gene primer amplification. The protocol was immunoSEQ multiplex PCR, while the TCRdb copy is restricted to in-frame clones and leaves out a portion. V and J calls and clone size are copied from that table; D and trimming were computed from the DNA. The sample shows about 350,000 clones, more than 85% of them seen only once. Germline V gene data show CDR1 as SGHTA and CDR2 as FQGNSA. V shed 5 bases and J 1 base; nucleotides not matched to a gene: 2. The CDR3 contains 14 residues. Notes on this clone: The identical CDR3 is also encoded by other nucleotide sequences in the sample.

Cohorts were based on clinical histories the participants reported. Each recovered donor of Cohort 3 presented with two negative PCRs, clearance, or symptom resolution. The TCR originated in a woman aged 25 to 39 who had recovered from COVID-19. The rearrangement uses TRBV7-2 and TRBJ2-3, with TRBD2 matching over 8 bases. Sequenced: PBMCs or T cells enriched from blood (not recorded which). The CDR3 DNA reads TGTGCCAGCAGCCCGGGACTAGGCACAGATACGCAGTATTTT. Translated: CASSPGLGTDTQYF.